This T cell receptor beta chain came from a study of shared clonotypes between healthy human individuals (TCRdb year 2020). General notes on the study: Three men and a couple of women, aged 18 to 49 years, made up the cohort. For each donor, CD4 naive and CD4 memory were each given three plates, CD8 naive was given two plates, and CD8 memory was given one plate. The study deeply sequenced blood TCR repertoires of five healthy adults to estimate repertoire size and the extent of clonotype sharing between individuals. Different laboratories and diverse techniques were used to prepare libraries and sequence TCR repertoires, to increase sequencing depth and limit assay-specific biases. Each donor's leukapheresis produced roughly between about 0.9 and 9.5 billion PBMCs. Broader findings and caveats from the paper: Only blood was sampled, and tissue TCR repertoires likely differ from those in blood. Estimated clonotype richness was generally larger for naive than for memory subsets. Incomplete sequencing was indicated by rarefaction of sorted-subset datasets, despite the large sequencing depth. The genetic and exposure-history diversity represented was limited by the small number of donors. Pairwise subsampling led to the expectation that sequencing depth would affect the degree of clonotype sharing among donors. Higher generation probabilities were observed for clonotypes shared by all four sorted-subset donors than for non-shared clonotypes. Sharing across a handful of donors was observed for 5% to 6.5% of naive CD4, 3% to 3.5% of naive CD8, around 2.5% of memory CD4, and over 0.3% of memory CD8 clonotypes.

Using the deep immunoSEQ assay, multiplex PCR amplified TCR CDR3 regions from genomic DNA. For each cell subset, the extracted genomic DNA was distributed evenly across all wells of several immunoSEQ 96-well plates, and each plate served as one replicate. For sorted subsets, roughly 200 ng of genomic DNA, equivalent to roughly 33,000 T cell genomes, went into each replicate PCR. Purified libraries were quantified with a Qubit 3.0 fluorometer, sized on a Bioanalyzer 2100, and re-quantified with the KAPA Library Quantification kit. Every immunoSEQ 96-well plate was sequenced on a separate single-read 150-cycle Illumina NextSeq 550 flow cell. In the authors' own workflow: Because the immunoSEQ output held only junctional sequences and lacked quality scores, the filtering could not match the filtering applied to full-length reads. Sequences were annotated with PyIR, a Python wrapper for IgBLAST v1.9, and V/J genes and CDR3 were assigned using IMGT germline references. Reads were removed for weak V/J assignments (E-value above 1e-6), missing CDR3, stop codons, out-of-frame junctions, or ambiguous translated residues. V3J clonotypes were defined by identical inferred V gene, J gene, and CDR3 amino acid sequence. To compute the percentage overlap between repertoires, the number of shared unique clonotypes was divided by the size of the smaller repertoire. Richness of each repertoire was evaluated using RTK rarefaction, the Chao1 estimator, and Recon v2.1 estimates of unobserved clonotypes. Generation probabilities for all TCRbeta clonotypes obtained by the gDNA method from a handful of donors were computed using OLGA. TCRdb took over this immuneACCESS table, retaining in-frame rearrangements with V and J assigned. Such tables are incomplete; in checked studies, under half of the missing clones stem from an unresolved V gene, and the remainder is unexplained. Clone size and V and J calls were adopted from that table, with D and trimming inferred from the DNA. The sample records some 2,000,000 clones, around 95% of which are singletons. Approximately 0.13% of the sample is taken by the ten largest.

Looking up the germline V gene yields CDR1 KGHSH and CDR2 LQKENI. Inclusive of the bounding cysteine and phenylalanine, the CDR3 is 16 residues long. Of the read, only the CDR3 DNA is kept; its 48 bases are in frame from base 1. Compared with germline, V lacks 4 bases and J lacks 2 bases; bases without a gene match: 7. Healthy HIV-negative adults with no recently reported acute infections or vaccinations were included as donors. Only Caucasian adults living in Nashville, Tennessee, USA were represented among the donors. Magnetic negative selection was used to enrich CD4+ T cells, after which naive cells were positively selected on CD45RA and the negative fraction became the memory subset. Blood was collected by leukapheresis, and PBMCs were isolated by Ficoll-Histopaque density gradient centrifugation and then cryopreserved in liquid nitrogen vapor phase. Analytical flow cytometry was used to check the purity and quantity of each magnetically sorted T cell population. Genomic DNA was isolated from each sorted fraction and quantified by UV absorbance on a Nanodrop 2000c.

Of note for this clone: No cognate antigen has been identified for it. Base qualities are not provided; no much larger clone lies one nucleotide away.

This sequence originates from a man between 18 and 35 years old in good health. Sequencing input: naive CD4+ T cells sorted from blood. In light of the paper, this sample's cell subset or site label describes: CD45RA+ positively selected. The chain is assembled from TRBV18 and TRBJ2-5; 10 of the junction bases match TRBD1. The DNA sequence reads TGTGCCAGCTCACGGGGGGACAGGGGCCCACAAGAGACCCAGTACTTC. The resulting protein is CASSRGDRGPQETQYF.